A few counts support the clone carrying this T cell receptor beta chain. The source of the sample is a study of T-cell reconstitution after alpha-beta-depleted transplantation in children. The junction had 18 bases not matched to a gene; V was cut back by 6 bases and J by 14 bases. This CDR3 contains 14 residues. Germline values: CDR1 MNHNS, CDR2 SASEGT. Preparation of the TCRbeta library involved a method that used unique molecular identifiers. MiXCR was run by TCRdb on the PCR reads, yielding one entry per CDR3 protein. The table has around 530,000 distinct CDR3 sequences, less than 35% seen once. The receptor comes from a human donor who donated a stem cell graft to a child with aplastic anemia. The material was PBMCs from the stem cell graft donor, obtained from the stem cell graft. The V gene is TRBV6-1, the J gene TRBJ1-2; the match to TRBD1 covers 7 bases. CDR3 bases: TGTGCCAGCAGCCGGGATAGGGACAGAGGGAAAGAGACCTTC. Residues: CASSRDRDRGKETF.